This T cell receptor (beta chain) was observed in a study of blood T cell repertoires in COVID-19. In the study overall: Material from acute and convalescent COVID-19 was sourced from the United States, Italy and Spain. Nucleic acid was either cDNA or gDNA, and it came from T cells, B-cell-depleted T cells, or PBMCs.

How the authors handled the data: Reference gene primer amplification gave estimated nucleated cell counts. TCRdb's table, derived via immunoSEQ multiplex PCR, lists solely in-frame clones and lacks some. V and J calls and clone size are those listed in that table; D and trimming were worked out from the DNA. In the table there are about 35,000 clones, roughly 86% of which are singletons. Germline V gene sequence: CDR1 SGHRS, CDR2 YFSETQ. This CDR3 region has 15 residues. V was shortened by 1 base and J by 7 bases, with 12 bases between the two germline ends. V gene TRBV5-1 combines with J gene TRBJ1-6, with a tentative D call TRBD1 (5 bases). The receptor's source is a human donor in a cohort sampled during active COVID-19. The sequencing sample was made of peripheral blood. The CDR3 is CASSLWGEGNSPLHF. The CDR3, as DNA: TGCGCCAGCAGCTTGTGGGGGGAGGGCAATTCACCCCTCCACTTT.